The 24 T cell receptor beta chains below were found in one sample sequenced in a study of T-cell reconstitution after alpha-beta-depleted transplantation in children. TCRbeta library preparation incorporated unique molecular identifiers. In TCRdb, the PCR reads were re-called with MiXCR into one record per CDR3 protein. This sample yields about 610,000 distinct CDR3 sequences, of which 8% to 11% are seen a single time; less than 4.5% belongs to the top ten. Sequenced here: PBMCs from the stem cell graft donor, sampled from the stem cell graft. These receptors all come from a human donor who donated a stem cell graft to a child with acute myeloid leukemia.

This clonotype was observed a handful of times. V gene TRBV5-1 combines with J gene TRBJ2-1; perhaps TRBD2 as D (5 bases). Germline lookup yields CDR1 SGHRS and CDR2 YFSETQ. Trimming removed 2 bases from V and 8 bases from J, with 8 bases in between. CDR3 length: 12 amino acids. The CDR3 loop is CASSFGVDEQFF. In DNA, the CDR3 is TGCGCCAGCAGCTTCGGGGTCGATGAGCAGTTCTTC.

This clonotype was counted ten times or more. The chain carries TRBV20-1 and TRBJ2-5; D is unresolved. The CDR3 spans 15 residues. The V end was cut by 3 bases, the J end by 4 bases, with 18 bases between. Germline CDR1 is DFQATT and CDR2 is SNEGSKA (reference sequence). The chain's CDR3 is CSASDTGSVPETQYF. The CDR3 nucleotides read TGCAGTGCTAGTGATACCGGATCTGTCCCAGAGACCCAGTACTTC.

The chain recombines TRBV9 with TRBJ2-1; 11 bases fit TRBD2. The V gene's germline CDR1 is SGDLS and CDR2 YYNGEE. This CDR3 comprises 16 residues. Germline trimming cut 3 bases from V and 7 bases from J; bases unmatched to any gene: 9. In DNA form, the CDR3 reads TGTGCCAGCAGCGCACTAGCGGGAGTAGTCGGGAATGAGCAGTTCTTC. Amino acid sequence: CASSALAGVVGNEQFF.

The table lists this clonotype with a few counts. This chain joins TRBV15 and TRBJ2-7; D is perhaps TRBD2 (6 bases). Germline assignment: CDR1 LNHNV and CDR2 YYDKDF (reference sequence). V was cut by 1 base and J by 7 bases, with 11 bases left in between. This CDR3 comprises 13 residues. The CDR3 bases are TGTGCCACCAGCAGAGTCCTGCGGGATGAGCAGTACTTC. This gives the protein CATSRVLRDEQYF.

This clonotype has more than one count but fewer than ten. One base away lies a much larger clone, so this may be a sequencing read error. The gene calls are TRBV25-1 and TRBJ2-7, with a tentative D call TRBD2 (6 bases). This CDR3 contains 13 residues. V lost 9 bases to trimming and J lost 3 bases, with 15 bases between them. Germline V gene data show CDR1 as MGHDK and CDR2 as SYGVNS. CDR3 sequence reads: CASGVWRGYEQYF. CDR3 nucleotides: TGTGCCAGTGGCGTCTGGCGGGGCTACGAGCAGTACTTC.

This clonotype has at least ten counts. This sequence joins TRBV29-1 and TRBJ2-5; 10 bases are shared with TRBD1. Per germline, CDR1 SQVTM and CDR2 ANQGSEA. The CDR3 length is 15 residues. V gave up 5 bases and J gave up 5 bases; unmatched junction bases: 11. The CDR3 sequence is CSVRGTGVFRETQYF. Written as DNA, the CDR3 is TGCAGCGTTAGGGGGACAGGGGTTTTTCGGGAGACCCAGTACTTC.

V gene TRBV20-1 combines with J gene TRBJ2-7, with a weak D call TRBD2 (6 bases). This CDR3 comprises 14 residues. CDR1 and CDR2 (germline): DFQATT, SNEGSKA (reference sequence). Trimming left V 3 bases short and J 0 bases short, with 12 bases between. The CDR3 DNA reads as TGCAGTGCTAGGGGGGACTTTTACTCCTACGAGCAGTACTTC. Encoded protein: CSARGDFYSYEQYF.

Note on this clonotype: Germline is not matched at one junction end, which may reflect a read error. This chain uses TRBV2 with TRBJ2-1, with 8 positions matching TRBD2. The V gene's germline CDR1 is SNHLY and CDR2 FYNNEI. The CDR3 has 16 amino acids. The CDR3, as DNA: TGTGCCAGCAGGGAAGAACTAGCGGACTCCTACAATGAGCAGTTCTTC. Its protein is CASREELADSYNEQFF.

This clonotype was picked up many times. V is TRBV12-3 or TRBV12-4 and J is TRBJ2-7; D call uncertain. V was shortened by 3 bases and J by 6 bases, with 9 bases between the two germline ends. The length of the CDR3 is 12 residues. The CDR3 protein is CASSLVPGEQYF. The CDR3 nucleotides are TGTGCCAGCAGTTTGGTTCCCGGCGAGCAGTACTTC.

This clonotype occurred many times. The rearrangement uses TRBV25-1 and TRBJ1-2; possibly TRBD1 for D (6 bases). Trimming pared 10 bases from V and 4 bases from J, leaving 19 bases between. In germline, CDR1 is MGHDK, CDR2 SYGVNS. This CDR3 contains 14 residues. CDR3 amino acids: CATPIQGGVYGYTF. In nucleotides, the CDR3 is TGTGCCACCCCAATACAGGGAGGGGTCTATGGCTACACCTTC.

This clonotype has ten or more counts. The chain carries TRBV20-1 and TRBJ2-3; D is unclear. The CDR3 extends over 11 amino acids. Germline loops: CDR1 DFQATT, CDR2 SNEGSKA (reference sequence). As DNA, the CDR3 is TGCAGAGCGACCGTGGCAAATACGCAGTATTTT. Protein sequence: CRATVANTQYF.

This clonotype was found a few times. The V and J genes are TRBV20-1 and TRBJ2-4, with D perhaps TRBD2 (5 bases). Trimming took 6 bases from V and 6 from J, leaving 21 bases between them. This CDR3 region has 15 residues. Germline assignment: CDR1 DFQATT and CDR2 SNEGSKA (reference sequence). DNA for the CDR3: TGCAGTGCCCTCGTGCGAGGACTGGTCTCAAACATTCAGTACTTC. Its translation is CSALVRGLVSNIQYF.

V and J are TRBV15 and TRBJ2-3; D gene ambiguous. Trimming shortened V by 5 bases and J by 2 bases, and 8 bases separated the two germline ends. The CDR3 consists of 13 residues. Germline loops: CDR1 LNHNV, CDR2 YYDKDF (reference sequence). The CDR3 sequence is CATSFPPTDTQYF. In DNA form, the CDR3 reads TGTGCCACCAGCTTTCCACCCACAGATACGCAGTATTTT.

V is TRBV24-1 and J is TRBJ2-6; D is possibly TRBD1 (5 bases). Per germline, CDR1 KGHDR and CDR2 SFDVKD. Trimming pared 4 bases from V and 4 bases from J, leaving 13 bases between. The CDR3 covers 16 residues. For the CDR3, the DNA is TGTGCCACCAGTGACCCCACAGGCCCCGGGGCCAACGTCCTGACTTTC. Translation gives CATSDPTGPGANVLTF.

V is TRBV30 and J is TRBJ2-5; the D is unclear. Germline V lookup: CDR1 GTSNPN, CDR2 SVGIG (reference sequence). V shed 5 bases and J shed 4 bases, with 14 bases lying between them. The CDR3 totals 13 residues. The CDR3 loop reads CAWAGSRGETQYF. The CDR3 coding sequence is TGTGCCTGGGCAGGCTCCCGAGGAGAGACCCAGTACTTC. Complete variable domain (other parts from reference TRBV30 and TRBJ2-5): SQTIHQWPATLVQPVGSPLSLECTVEGTSNPNLYWYRQAAGRGLQLLFYSVGIGQISSEVPQNLSASRPQDRQFILSSKKLLLSDSGFYLCAWAGSRGETQYFGPGTRLLVL.

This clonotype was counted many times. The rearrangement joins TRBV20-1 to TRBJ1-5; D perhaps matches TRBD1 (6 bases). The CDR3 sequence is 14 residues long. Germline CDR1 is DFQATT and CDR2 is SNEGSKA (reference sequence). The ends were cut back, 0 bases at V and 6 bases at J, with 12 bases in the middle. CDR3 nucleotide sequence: TGCAGTGCTAGAGATGCGGCAGGGGCTCAGCCCCAGCATTTT. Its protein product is CSARDAAGAQPQHF.

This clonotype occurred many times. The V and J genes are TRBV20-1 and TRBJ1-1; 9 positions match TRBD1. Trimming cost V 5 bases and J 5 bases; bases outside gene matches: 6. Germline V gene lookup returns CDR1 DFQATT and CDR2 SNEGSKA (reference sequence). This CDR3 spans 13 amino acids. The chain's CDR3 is CSAGQGSGTEAFF. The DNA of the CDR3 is TGCAGTGCTGGACAGGGGTCGGGGACTGAAGCTTTCTTT.

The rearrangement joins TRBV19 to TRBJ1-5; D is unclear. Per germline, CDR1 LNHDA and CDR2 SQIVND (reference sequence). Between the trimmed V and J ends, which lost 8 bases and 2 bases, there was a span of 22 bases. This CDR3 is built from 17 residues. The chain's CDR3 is CASGPTQRPLGNQPQHF. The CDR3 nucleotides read TGTGCCAGTGGACCAACTCAGAGGCCACTGGGCAATCAGCCCCAGCATTTT.

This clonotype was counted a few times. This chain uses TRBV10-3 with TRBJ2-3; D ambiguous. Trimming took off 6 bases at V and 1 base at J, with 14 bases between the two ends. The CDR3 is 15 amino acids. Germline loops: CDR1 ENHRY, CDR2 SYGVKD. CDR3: CAISGEKWGTDTQYF. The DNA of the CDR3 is TGTGCCATCAGCGGCGAGAAGTGGGGCACAGATACGCAGTATTTT.

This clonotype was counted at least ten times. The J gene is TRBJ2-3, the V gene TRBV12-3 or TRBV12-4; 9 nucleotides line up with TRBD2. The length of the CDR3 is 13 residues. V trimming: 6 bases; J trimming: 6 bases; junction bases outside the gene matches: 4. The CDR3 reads CASRRLADDTQYF. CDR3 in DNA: TGTGCCAGCAGACGACTAGCGGATGATACGCAGTATTTT.

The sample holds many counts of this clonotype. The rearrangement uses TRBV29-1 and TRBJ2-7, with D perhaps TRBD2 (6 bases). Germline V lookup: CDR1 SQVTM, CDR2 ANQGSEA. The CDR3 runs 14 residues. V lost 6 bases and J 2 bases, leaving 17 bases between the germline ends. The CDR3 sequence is CSVTPSGGTYEQYF. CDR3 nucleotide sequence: TGCAGCGTGACGCCCTCCGGCGGGACCTACGAGCAGTACTTC.

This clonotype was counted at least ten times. The CDR3 nucleotides read TGCGCCAGCAGCTTTCTGAGCAATGAGCAGTTCTTC. This encodes CASSFLSNEQFF. The chain joins TRBV5-1 to TRBJ2-1, with D unclear. CDR1 is SGHRS, CDR2 YFSETQ, per germline. This CDR3 comprises 12 residues. The V end was cut by 2 bases, the J end by 6 bases, with 6 bases between.

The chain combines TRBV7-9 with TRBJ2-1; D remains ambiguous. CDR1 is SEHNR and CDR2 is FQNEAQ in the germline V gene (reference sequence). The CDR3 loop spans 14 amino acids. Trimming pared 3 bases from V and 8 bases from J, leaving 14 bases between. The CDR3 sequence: CASSFGGSDHEQFF. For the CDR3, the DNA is TGTGCCAGCAGCTTCGGCGGCTCTGACCATGAGCAGTTCTTC.

Here the CDR3 reads CASSLSGTGGFGNQPQHF. The CDR3 DNA sequence: TGTGCCAGCAGTTTATCAGGGACAGGGGGCTTTGGCAATCAGCCCCAGCATTTT. This chain uses TRBV27 with TRBJ1-5; 12 nucleotides line up with TRBD1. Germline-derived CDR1 and CDR2 are MNHEY and SMNVEV (reference sequence). This CDR3 comprises 18 residues. With 0 bases clipped from V and 2 bases from J, the junction kept 5 bases outside the gene matches.